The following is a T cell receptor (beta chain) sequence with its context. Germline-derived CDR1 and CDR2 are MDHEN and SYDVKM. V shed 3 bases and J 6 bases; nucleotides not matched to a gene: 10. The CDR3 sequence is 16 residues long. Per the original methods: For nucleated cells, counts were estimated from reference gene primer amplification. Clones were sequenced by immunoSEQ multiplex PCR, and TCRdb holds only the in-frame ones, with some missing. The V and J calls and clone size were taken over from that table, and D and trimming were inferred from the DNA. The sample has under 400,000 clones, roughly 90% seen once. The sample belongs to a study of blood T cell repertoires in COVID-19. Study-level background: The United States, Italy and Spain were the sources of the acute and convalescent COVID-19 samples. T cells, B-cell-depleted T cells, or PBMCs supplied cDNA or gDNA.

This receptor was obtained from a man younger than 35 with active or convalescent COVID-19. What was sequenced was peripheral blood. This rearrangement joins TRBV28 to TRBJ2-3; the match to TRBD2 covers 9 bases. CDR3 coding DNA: TGTGCCAGCAGTTTTTTAGCGGGAGCCGGCCGGGATACGCAGTATTTT. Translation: CASSFLAGAGRDTQYF.